The rows below give T cell receptor beta chains drawn from one sample of a study of CD8+ T cells in alopecia areata. The assay was immunoSEQ multiplex PCR, and TCRdb's table has in-frame clones only and misses some. This sample has under 200,000 clones, with around three fifths found just once. The specimen was CD4+ T cells sorted from blood, collected at week 4, from a patient treated with tofacitinib. The source is a human donor with alopecia areata. The CDR3 runs from the conserved cysteine through the conserved F or W. D genes are given only for firm matches. Rows may omit the clone size; those that give it use once, few, many or a size class.

>-|-|TRBJ2-3|TRBV4-2
CASTYRNTQYF
TGTGCCAGCACCTACCGAAATACGCAGTATTTT
>-|TRBD1|TRBJ2-1|TRBV5-1
CASSVGQYNEQFF
TGCGCCAGCAGCGTGGGACAGTACAATGAGCAGTTCTTC
>-|-|TRBJ1-5|TRBV30
CAWSVAADQPQHF
TGTGCCTGGAGTGTGGCAGCGGATCAGCCCCAGCATTTT
>once|TRBD2|TRBJ2-7|TRBV11-2
CASSPTSGGSYEQYF
TGTGCCAGCAGCCCAACTAGCGGGGGATCCTACGAGCAGTACTTC
>-|TRBD2|TRBJ2-7|TRBV30
CAWTSGYYEQYF
TGTGCCTGGACTAGCGGATACTACGAGCAGTACTTC
>few|-|TRBJ1-2|TRBV2
CASSEWAEGGGYGYTF
TGTGCCAGCAGTGAATGGGCAGAAGGCGGCGGCTATGGCTACACCTTC
>-|-|TRBJ2-3|TRBV29-1
CSADPLPGYGDTQYF
TGCAGCGCCGATCCCTTGCCAGGGTATGGAGATACGCAGTATTTT
>-|TRBD1|TRBJ1-5|TRBV9
CASSVGTGGRQPQHF
TGTGCCAGCAGCGTAGGGACAGGGGGCAGGCAGCCCCAGCATTTT
>few|TRBD1|TRBJ2-7|TRBV5-6
CASSRDRVGEQYF
TGTGCCAGCAGCCGGGACAGGGTCGGGGAGCAGTACTTC
>-|-|TRBJ2-4|TRBV29-1
CSVQTYMDIQYF
TGCAGCGTCCAGACATATATGGACATTCAGTACTTC
>-|-|TRBJ1-5|TRBV5-1
CASSLEVGQPQHF
TGCGCCAGCAGCTTGGAGGTTGGTCAGCCCCAGCATTTT
>-|-|TRBJ2-1|TRBV7-9
CASSFQGSYNEQFF
TGTGCCAGCAGTTTCCAGGGCTCCTACAATGAGCAGTTCTTC
>-|TRBD2|TRBJ2-5|TRBV5-1
CASSLGSGDLGTQYF
TGCGCCAGCAGCTTGGGCAGCGGGGACCTCGGGACCCAGTACTTC
>-|-|TRBJ1-2|TRBV2
CARVETETTNYGYTF
TGTGCCAGAGTGGAGACAGAAACTACTAACTATGGCTACACCTTC
>-|TRBD1|TRBJ2-1|TRBV6-5
CASRIRDSYNEQFF
TGTGCCAGCAGGATAAGGGACAGCTACAATGAGCAGTTCTTC
>-|-|TRBJ2-2|TRBV29-1
CSAGGGPNTGELFF
TGCAGCGCAGGTGGGGGACCGAACACCGGGGAGCTGTTTTTT
>-|TRBD2|TRBJ2-7|TRBV5-5
CASSLVASGASYEQYF
TGTGCCAGCAGCTTGGTCGCTAGCGGGGCCTCCTACGAGCAGTACTTC
>-|-|TRBJ2-1|TRBV5-1
CASSRGAGTHEQFF
TGCGCCAGCAGCCGAGGGGCGGGGACCCATGAGCAGTTCTTC
>few|-|TRBJ2-3|TRBV5-6
CASSFLPRRDTQYF
TGTGCCAGCAGCTTCCTACCAAGGAGAGATACGCAGTATTTT
>-|-|TRBJ1-5|TRBV30
CAWSARSNQPQHF
TGTGCCTGGAGCGCCCGTAGCAATCAGCCCCAGCATTTT
>once|TRBD1|TRBJ1-6|TRBV7-9
CASSWDSSNSPLHF
TGTGCCAGCAGCTGGGACAGCAGCAATTCACCCCTCCACTTT
>-|TRBD1|TRBJ2-3|TRBV7-8
CASRPGQRSTDTQYF
TGTGCCAGCAGACCGGGACAGCGGAGCACAGATACGCAGTATTTT
>few|-|TRBJ2-5|TRBV13
CASSSRHLQETQYF
TGTGCCAGCAGCTCCAGACACCTCCAAGAGACCCAGTACTTC
>-|-|TRBJ2-2|TRBV4-3
CASSQVWSQGLSGELFF
TGCGCCAGCAGCCAAGTTTGGTCGCAGGGGTTATCCGGGGAGCTGTTTTTT
>once|TRBD1|TRBJ1-5|TRBV29-1
CSVREQGIGQPQHF
TGCAGCGTTAGGGAACAGGGGATTGGTCAGCCCCAGCATTTT
>-|TRBD1|TRBJ1-6|TRBV4-1
CASRLQGTVGLTLHF
TGCGCCAGCAGGTTGCAAGGGACAGTGGGTTTGACCCTCCACTTT
>-|TRBD1|TRBJ1-1|TRBV29-1
CSVAGGNTEAFF
TGCAGCGTAGCAGGGGGGAACACTGAAGCTTTCTTT
>-|-|TRBJ2-3|TRBV9
CASSVKGRLPPNTQYF
TGTGCCAGCAGCGTAAAGGGCCGGCTACCTCCTAATACGCAGTATTTT
>-|-|TRBJ1-2|TRBV30
CAWSVADYGYTF
TGTGCCTGGAGTGTAGCGGACTATGGCTACACCTTC
>once|-|TRBJ2-3|TRBV29-1
CSVNREDTQYF
TGCAGCGTTAACAGGGAAGATACGCAGTATTTT
>few|TRBD2|TRBJ2-3|TRBV19
CASSVGLAVDTQYF
TGTGCCAGTAGTGTGGGACTAGCTGTAGATACGCAGTATTTT
>once|TRBD1|TRBJ2-5|TRBV27
CASSFQGAGETQYF
TGTGCCAGCAGTTTCCAGGGGGCGGGTGAGACCCAGTACTTC
>few|-|TRBJ2-5|TRBV4-3
CASSQEFQETQYF
TGCGCCAGCAGCCAAGAATTCCAGGAGACCCAGTACTTC
>-|TRBD1|TRBJ1-4|TRBV6-5
CASSYSRDSGNEKLFF
TGTGCCAGCAGTTACTCCAGGGACAGCGGTAATGAAAAACTGTTTTTT
>-|-|TRBJ2-1|TRBV5-1
CASSLVSGFDEQFF
TGCGCCAGCAGCTTGGTCTCCGGGTTCGATGAGCAGTTCTTC
>-|TRBD1|TRBJ2-2|TRBV2
CASSQQGATLTGELFF
TGTGCCAGCAGTCAACAGGGGGCGACCCTCACCGGGGAGCTGTTTTTT
>-|-|TRBJ1-6|TRBV27
CAASGSSYNSPLHF
TGTGCCGCGTCAGGGAGCTCCTATAATTCACCCCTCCACTTT